This entry concerns a single T cell receptor beta chain. Its target is not known. Library preparation (for TCRbeta) was performed with unique molecular identifiers. TCRdb re-analysed the PCR reads in MiXCR, keeping a single row per CDR3 protein. The sample records more than 400,000 distinct CDR3 sequences, over 40% being singletons. The data derive from a study of T-cell reconstitution after alpha-beta-depleted transplantation in children. Findings and caveats of the study: Reportedly, only several hundred clones from non-depleted graft cells drove alpha-beta T-cell counts at about two months. Some patients' high day-60 TCRbeta diversity was traced to surviving recipient T cells and thymic progenitors. Once a year had passed after transplant, T-cell counts and diversity came mostly from newly produced T cells.

Material: PBMCs, obtained before TCRalphabeta/CD19-depleted stem cell transplant. The receptor was derived from a girl aged 2 to 9 with aplastic anemia, due to receive a stem cell transplant.

In DNA, the CDR3 is TGCAGCGTTGAACGATACCCTGGACAGGGAGGTATCGGGGAAAACATTCAGTACTTC. It codes for CSVERYPGQGGIGENIQYF. The chain uses TRBV29-1 and TRBJ2-4; TRBD1 aligns across 8 bases. The CDR3 spans 19 residues. Germline V gene lookup returns CDR1 SQVTM and CDR2 ANQGSEA. J gave up 5 bases and V 2 bases, and 20 bases lay outside the gene matches.